These 12 T cell receptor beta chains share one sample of origin, sequenced in a study of cytomegalovirus exposure and HLA in healthy donors (dated by TCRdb to about 2017). The method was the immunoSEQ multiplex PCR assay. For the multiplex PCR, a mixture combining 60 forward primers for TCR Vbeta segments and 13 reverse primers for TCR Jbeta segments was used. Sourced from immuneACCESS, this table was stored by TCRdb with only in-frame sequences that have V and J called. A share of the clones is absent; for the studies checked, an unresolved V gene accounts for under half, and the remainder has no known explanation. For this sample there are approximately 160,000 clones; around 77% appear just once. The ten largest clones take up around 1.6% of the sample. The material sequenced was PBMCs. The receptors come from a woman in her twenties or thirties in good health and CMV-seronegative.

The rearrangement links TRBV19 to TRBJ1-2, with TRBD1 matching 9 bases. Germline V lookup: CDR1 LNHDA, CDR2 SQIVND (reference sequence). V was clipped by 5 bases and J by 2 bases; unmatched bases: 6. The CDR3 is 15 residues long. The CDR3 here is CASSFRDRENYGYTF. In DNA, the CDR3 is TGTGCCAGTAGTTTCCGGGACAGGGAAAACTATGGCTACACCTTC.

The V and J genes are TRBV7-9 and TRBJ1-1; 9 nucleotides line up with TRBD1. After removal of 10 bases from V and 1 base from J, the junction contained 10 bases not matched to a gene. CDR1 is SEHNR, CDR2 FQNEAQ, per germline (reference sequence). There are 15 residues in the CDR3. The CDR3: CAIEITGQGNTEAFF. CDR3 nucleotides: TGTGCCATAGAAATAACGGGACAGGGGAACACTGAAGCTTTCTTT.

This chain connects TRBV27 to TRBJ1-6; the match to TRBD1 covers 8 bases. Germline trimming cut 3 bases from V and 8 bases from J; bases unmatched to any gene: 12. Per the germline V gene, CDR1 is MNHEY and CDR2 is SMNVEV (reference sequence). The CDR3 consists of 17 residues. CDR3 region: CASSLGTGSLGDSPLHF. CDR3 DNA sequence: TGTGCCAGCAGTTTGGGGACAGGCTCCTTGGGAGATTCACCCCTCCACTTT.

This clone has a single count. The rearrangement links TRBV18 to TRBJ1-1, with 7 positions matching TRBD1. The germline CDR1 and CDR2 sequences are KGHSH and LQKENI. The CDR3 is 17 residues long. V was pared by 2 bases and J by 2 bases, with 11 bases of the junction left unmatched. The CDR3 region has the DNA TGTGCCAGCTCACCAAACAGGGGACCAACGATTAACACTGAAGCTTTCTTT. Translating gives CASSPNRGPTINTEAFF.

This sequence joins TRBV5-1 and TRBJ2-7, with a tentative D call TRBD2 (6 bases). In germline, CDR1 is SGHRS, CDR2 YFSETQ. With 5 bases removed from V and 2 bases from J, the gap between germline ends came to 11 bases. This CDR3 is built from 13 residues. CDR3: CASSVTSTYEQYF. The CDR3 nucleotides read TGCGCCAGCAGTGTGACTAGTACCTACGAGCAGTACTTC.

V is TRBV7-9 and J is TRBJ2-5; D call uncertain. The J call could be wrong; TRBJ2-7 is a better fit for the DNA end. The CDR3 runs 13 residues. Per germline, CDR1 SEHNR and CDR2 FQNEAQ (reference sequence). CDR3 bases: TGTGCCAGCAGCTTTGAGGCCTCCTACGAGCAGTACTTC. Its translation: CASSFEASYEQYF.

The chain links TRBV28 to TRBJ1-4; 8 bases align to TRBD1. The CDR3 consists of 15 residues. V lost 6 bases and J lost 8; bases outside the gene matches: 11. Per the germline V gene, CDR1 is MDHEN and CDR2 is SYDVKM. CDR3 bases: TGTGCCAGCAGCCCGTCAGGGGGCGCGCGGGAAAAACTGTTTTTT. Protein sequence: CASSPSGGAREKLFF.

This clone was counted only a few times. V and J are TRBV5-1 and TRBJ2-5; a possible D gene is TRBD2 (5 bases). Deletions cut 7 bases from V and 3 bases from J, with 13 bases between. The germline gives CDR1 SGHRS, CDR2 YFSETQ. The CDR3 loop spans 13 amino acids. CDR3 sequence (DNA): TGCGCCAGCCAAACGAGGGCGGAAGAGACCCAGTACTTC. This translates into CASQTRAEETQYF.

The chain joins TRBV19 to TRBJ1-4, with TRBD1 matching 7 bases. Germline V gene data show CDR1 as LNHDA and CDR2 as SQIVND (reference sequence). V was clipped by 9 bases and J by 8 bases; unmatched bases: 9. The CDR3 contains 13 residues. The CDR3 loop is CASSQGVGEKLFF. CDR3 in DNA: TGTGCCAGCTCCCAGGGGGTTGGGGAAAAACTGTTTTTT.

The J gene is TRBJ2-5, the V gene TRBV9; D possibly corresponds to TRBD2 (5 bases). The CDR3 length is 14 residues. Between the trimmed V and J ends, which lost 3 bases and 1 base, there was a span of 10 bases. From germline, CDR1 is SGDLS and CDR2 YYNGEE. CDR3 residues: CASSEWTGQETQYF. DNA for the CDR3: TGTGCCAGCAGCGAATGGACTGGCCAAGAGACCCAGTACTTC. Supplemented by reference TRBV9 and TRBJ2-5, the full variable domain reads DSGVTQTPKHLITATGQRVTLRCSPRSGDLSVYWYQQSLDQGLQFLIQYYNGEERAKGNILERFSAQQFPDLHSELNLSSLELGDSALYFCASSEWTGQETQYFGPGTRLLVL.

This clone was recorded once. This chain joins TRBV10-2 and TRBJ1-3; D uncertain. Germline values: CDR1 WSHSY, CDR2 SAAADI. CDR3 size: 16 residues. Trimming removed 0 bases at V and 0 bases at J, with 9 bases between. Here the CDR3 DNA reads TGCGCCAGCAGTGAGTCGGCGGGGAGCTCTGGAAACACCATATATTTT. This encodes CASSESAGSSGNTIYF.

A few counts support this clone. The chain links TRBV6-6 to TRBJ2-5; TRBD2 matches 10 bases. V was clipped by 10 bases and J by 1 base; unmatched bases: 9. The CDR3 runs to 15 residues. The germline V gene encodes CDR1 MNHNY and CDR2 SVGAGI (reference sequence). The CDR3 DNA reads as TGTGCCACAGATCTAGCGGGAGAGGGCCAAGAGACCCAGTACTTC. Translated: CATDLAGEGQETQYF.